This T cell receptor (beta chain) was recovered during a study of T cells in Graves' hyperthyroidism and ophthalmopathy. Study conclusions and caveats: Blood also contained most expanded thyroid clonotypes above 0.001. Ophthalmopathy was distinguished from stable hyperthyroidism by 13 V-J signatures.

The V gene's germline CDR1 is ENHRY and CDR2 SYGVKD. CDR3 length: 15 residues. The ends lost 1 base at V and 8 bases at J; junction bases unmatched: 8. Concerning this clonotype: The antigen is unknown.

Researchers took RNA transcripts and amplified the TCR beta CDR3 regions from them. The HTBI primer set was used in a first-round RT-PCR of the TCR CDR3. Each CDR3 protein gets one entry after TCRdb re-called the multiplex PCR reads with MiXCR. The repertoire consists of about 500,000 distinct CDR3 sequences, with under 15% occurring once and the leading ten covering 15% to 20%. This receptor was obtained from a woman under 30 with Graves' hyperthyroidism. The chain uses TRBV10-3 and TRBJ1-2, with TRBD1 matching 9 bases. Sequenced: blood. CDR3 DNA: TGTGCCATCAGTGAGTTTACAGGGGGCACAATCGGCTACACCTTC. This gives the protein CAISEFTGGTIGYTF.